This TCR beta chain derives from a study of CD8 T cells in Susac syndrome. The RNA input was roughly 0.5 to 1 ug, and it was reverse transcribed with random hexamers. It was immunoSEQ multiplex PCR that amplified TCR beta CDR3 across 54 Vbeta and 13 Jbeta. TCRdb redid the calling of the immunoSEQ multiplex PCR reads with MiXCR, one entry per CDR3 protein. The data contain around 190,000 distinct CDR3 sequences, approximately 94% of them singletons. CD8+ and CD4+ T cells taken from blood had their TCR beta sequenced. Controls were drawn from healthy donors and were matched for age and sex. Both CD4+ and CD8+ T cells were negatively isolated, and TEMRA cells underwent FACS enrichment. The germline gives CDR1 DFQATT, CDR2 SNEGSKA (reference sequence). This CDR3 comprises 15 residues. The germline V and J ends were trimmed by 6 bases and 10 bases, with 25 bases remaining between them.

The material sequenced was CD4+ T cells from PBMCs. The rearrangement uses TRBV20-1 and TRBJ2-1; weak D call: TRBD1 (5 bases). The receptor's source is a human donor in good health. CDR3 DNA: TGCAGTGCCCAGAGTGGGCGTCAGGGAAGCGCCGAGCAGTTCTTC. Residues: CSAQSGRQGSAEQFF.